These 25 T cell receptor beta chains share one sample of origin, sequenced in a study of cytomegalovirus exposure and HLA in healthy donors. PCR was performed using 60 Vbeta and 13 Jbeta primers. The table came from immunoSEQ multiplex PCR; TCRdb's copy has only in-frame clones and leaves some out. The data contain 80,000 or so clones, roughly two thirds of them seen just once; the ten biggest clones take up 5.5% to 8%. The sequencing sample was made of PBMCs. Receptors were obtained from a woman between 45 and 65 years old in good health and CMV-seropositive.

The rearrangement links TRBV4-1 to TRBJ2-3; 7 bases map to TRBD1. CDR1 is MGHRA, CDR2 YSYEKL, per germline. The CDR3 contains 15 residues. V was pared by 9 bases and J by 4 bases, with 13 bases of the junction left unmatched. This chain's CDR3 is CASTPDRRGADTQYF. The CDR3 DNA follows: TGCGCCAGTACTCCGGACAGGCGAGGGGCAGATACGCAGTATTTT.

This clone showed up just a few times. The chain couples TRBV6-6 to TRBJ1-6; the D is unclear. The CDR3 is made up of 14 amino acids. V lost 2 bases and J 9 bases, leaving 11 bases between the germline ends. Germline V gives CDR1 MNHNY, CDR2 SVGAGI (reference sequence). The CDR3, as DNA: TGTGCCAGCAGTTACCCCAACTATGGTTCACCCCTCCACTTT. Encoded protein: CASSYPNYGSPLHF.

The rearrangement links TRBV15 to TRBJ1-4, with D possibly being TRBD1 (5 bases). Per germline, CDR1 LNHNV and CDR2 YYDKDF (reference sequence). Trimming stripped 4 bases from V and 5 bases from J, with 17 bases between. The CDR3 spans 16 residues. In DNA, the CDR3 is TGTGCCACCAGCACAACCTATATAGGGGAAAATGAAAAACTGTTTTTT. Translating it yields CATSTTYIGENEKLFF.

This rearrangement joins TRBV6-6 to TRBJ2-7; 9 nucleotides line up with TRBD1. The CDR3 totals 15 residues. The trim removed 6 bases at V and 5 bases at J, leaving 11 bases unmatched. The V gene's germline CDR1 is MNHNY and CDR2 SVGAGI (reference sequence). This CDR3 is CASRINLDRGDEQYV. CDR3 nucleotides: TGTGCCAGCAGAATAAACTTGGACAGGGGCGACGAGCAGTACGTC.

This clone was recorded once. The chain joins TRBV27 to TRBJ1-4; D might be TRBD1 (6 bases). The CDR3 is 17 amino acids. V shed 5 bases and J shed 0 bases, with 16 bases lying between them. From germline, CDR1 is MNHEY and CDR2 SMNVEV (reference sequence). This CDR3 reads CASSPSRGESTNEKLFF. The DNA of the CDR3 is TGTGCCAGCAGTCCCTCCAGGGGAGAATCAACTAATGAAAAACTGTTTTTT.

The V and J genes are TRBV7-3 and TRBJ2-3, with unresolved D. This CDR3 has 13 residues. The V and J ends lost 4 bases and 6 bases respectively, with 11 bases between them. Looked up from germline, CDR1 is SGHTA and CDR2 is FQGTGA. CDR3 sequence: CASSSLSWDTQYF. The CDR3 nucleotides are TGTGCCAGCAGCTCCCTGAGTTGGGATACGCAGTATTTT.

In this sample, this clone turned up a few times. The chain has TRBV25-1 and TRBJ2-6; D call uncertain. This CDR3 region has 16 residues. The V and J ends lost 2 bases and 0 bases respectively, with 8 bases between them. The germline V gene encodes CDR1 MGHDK and CDR2 SYGVNS. CDR3 nucleotide sequence: TGTGCCAGCAGTGAACAGGTGGACTCTGGGGCCAACGTCCTGACTTTC. Translated: CASSEQVDSGANVLTF.

This sequence joins TRBV18 and TRBJ1-3; 11 positions agree with TRBD1. Germline V gene lookup returns CDR1 KGHSH and CDR2 LQKENI. CDR3 length equals 16 residues. With V trimmed by 5 bases and J by 2 bases, 5 bases remained unmatched. The CDR3 is CASSTLGQGAGNTIYF. Here the CDR3 DNA reads TGTGCCAGCTCAACATTGGGACAGGGGGCTGGAAACACCATATATTTT.

CDR3: CASNYWTGTTDTQYF. The CDR3 bases are TGTGCCAGCAATTATTGGACAGGGACTACAGATACGCAGTATTTT. This chain connects TRBV27 to TRBJ2-3, with 8 bases lining up with TRBD1. CDR1 and CDR2 from the germline V gene are MNHEY and SMNVEV (reference sequence). The CDR3 runs 15 residues. V lost 7 bases and J lost 3; bases outside the gene matches: 9.

This chain joins TRBV7-9 and TRBJ1-1; 8 bases fit TRBD1. CDR3 length: 14 amino acids. The J segment lost 11 bases and the V segment lost 1 base, leaving 9 bases of the junction unmatched. Germline CDR1 SEHNR, CDR2 FQNEAQ (reference sequence). The CDR3 here is CASSLGSADRAAFF. The CDR3, as DNA: TGTGCCAGCAGCTTAGGCTCGGCGGACAGGGCGGCTTTCTTT.

The rearrangement uses TRBV14 and TRBJ2-3; TRBD2 is a possible D gene (6 bases). V lost 5 bases, J lost 1 base, and 13 bases lay in between. The CDR3 is 15 amino acids. CDR1 is SGHDN, CDR2 FVKESK, per germline. As DNA, the CDR3 is TGTGCCAGCAGCTGGGGACTCCCCGGCACAGATACGCAGTATTTT. Its translation: CASSWGLPGTDTQYF.

The chain recombines TRBV9 with TRBJ2-1; 11 bases line up with TRBD2. Germline V gene data show CDR1 as SGDLS and CDR2 as YYNGEE. The J segment lost 7 bases and the V segment lost 2 bases, leaving 8 bases of the junction unmatched. CDR3 length: 16 residues. The CDR3 DNA reads TGTGCCAGCAGCGTGGTAGCGGGGGGGGACATGAATGAGCAGTTCTTC. This sequence encodes CASSVVAGGDMNEQFF.

The chain employs TRBV19 and TRBJ1-2; 8 nucleotides line up with TRBD1. The J segment lost 2 bases and the V segment lost 7 bases, leaving 9 bases of the junction unmatched. The CDR3 length is 15 residues. The germline gives CDR1 LNHDA, CDR2 SQIVND (reference sequence). The CDR3 DNA reads TGTGCCAGTAACCCGACAGGGGATGCGAACTATGGCTACACCTTC. Its protein is CASNPTGDANYGYTF.

V gene TRBV11-2 combines with J gene TRBJ1-5, with D possibly TRBD1 on 5 matching bases. In germline, CDR1 is SGHAT, CDR2 FQNNGV. V lost 2 bases to trimming and J lost 1 base, with 9 bases between them. This CDR3 is 15 amino acids long. CDR3 DNA: TGTGCCAGCAGCTTAACTGCAGGGAGCAATCAGCCCCAGCATTTT. Encoded protein: CASSLTAGSNQPQHF. The full variable domain, in which reference TRBV11-2 and TRBJ1-5 provide the parts outside the CDR3, is EAGVAQSPRYKIIEKRQSVAFWCNPISGHATLYWYQQILGQGPKLLIQFQNNGVVDDSQLPKDRFSAERLKGVDSTLKIQPAKLEDSAVYLCASSLTAGSNQPQHFGDGTRLSIL.

The J gene is TRBJ2-5, the V gene TRBV11-1; weak D call: TRBD2 (5 bases). The J call may be in error: the DNA end matches TRBJ2-7 better. Germline V gene lookup returns CDR1 SGHAT and CDR2 FQDESV (reference sequence). The length of the CDR3 is 15 residues. Written as DNA, the CDR3 is TGTGCCAGCAGCAACGGACCGGGAAGCTCCTACGAGCAGTACTTC. Translating it yields CASSNGPGSSYEQYF.

The rearrangement joins TRBV10-2 to TRBJ2-7, with no clear D. Deletions cut 4 bases from V and 7 bases from J, with 17 bases between. This CDR3 contains 14 residues. Per germline, CDR1 WSHSY and CDR2 SAAADI. CDR3 bases: TGCGCCAGCAGTGTGGACGTTACGCGGTGGGAGCAGTACGTC. Translated: CASSVDVTRWEQYV.

V is TRBV11-1 and J is TRBJ2-7; 8 bases line up with TRBD1. Looked up from germline, CDR1 is SGHAT and CDR2 is FQDESV (reference sequence). The CDR3 is 15 amino acids. With 5 bases clipped from V and 4 bases from J, the junction kept 10 bases outside the gene matches. The CDR3, as DNA: TGTGCCAGCAGCAACGCCAGGGGGCGGTCGTACGAGCAGTACTTC. Translated: CASSNARGRSYEQYF.

The chain links TRBV9 to TRBJ1-2; D may be TRBD1 (6 bases). The CDR3 contains 15 residues. Germline V CDR1 and CDR2: SGDLS, YYNGEE. Between the trimmed V and J ends, which lost 4 bases and 3 bases, there was a span of 16 bases. The CDR3 is CASSTSGALDYGYTF. The CDR3 bases are TGTGCCAGCAGCACTTCAGGGGCGCTGGACTATGGCTACACCTTC.

The chain is built from TRBV7-2 and TRBJ2-5; 10 nucleotides agree with TRBD2. The CDR3 has 16 amino acids. Germline loops: CDR1 SGHTA, CDR2 FQGNSA. Germline trimming cut 6 bases from V and 6 bases from J; bases unmatched to any gene: 13. CDR3 region: CASRNSGTSGDKTQYF. As DNA, the CDR3 is TGTGCCAGCAGGAACAGCGGTACTAGCGGGGATAAGACCCAGTACTTC.

V is TRBV6-5 and J is TRBJ1-2, with 8 bases lining up with TRBD1. The J segment lost 7 bases and the V segment lost 2 bases, leaving 9 bases of the junction unmatched. Germline V gene lookup returns CDR1 MNHEY and CDR2 SVGAGI. The CDR3 runs 15 residues. For the CDR3, the DNA is TGTGCCAGCAGTTACGGGGAGGACAGGGTTGGTGGCTACACCTTC. Protein product: CASSYGEDRVGGYTF.

V and J are TRBV4-1 and TRBJ2-5; possible D gene TRBD1, 6 bases. Germline lookup yields CDR1 MGHRA and CDR2 YSYEKL. There are 15 residues in the CDR3. V was cut by 4 bases and J by 4 bases, with 16 bases left in between. This CDR3 is CASSPWSPGVETQYF. As DNA, the CDR3 is TGCGCCAGCAGCCCGTGGTCTCCAGGGGTAGAGACCCAGTACTTC.

This rearrangement joins TRBV6-5 to TRBJ2-7, with 7 positions matching TRBD2. The germline V gene encodes CDR1 MNHEY and CDR2 SVGAGI. The CDR3 is made up of 13 amino acids. Trimming cost V 0 bases and J 6 bases; bases outside gene matches: 2. As DNA, the CDR3 is TGTGCCAGCAGTTACTCGGGGGGGATCGAGCAGTACTTC. Translation: CASSYSGGIEQYF.

The CDR3 nucleotides read TGCGCCAGCAGCCAGGGACTAGCGGGGGGGCAAGATACGCAGTATTTT. Its translation is CASSQGLAGGQDTQYF. The chain couples TRBV5-1 to TRBJ2-3, with 16 nucleotides matching TRBD2. Germline V gene data show CDR1 as SGHRS and CDR2 as YFSETQ. The ends lost 4 bases at V and 5 bases at J; junction bases unmatched: 4. The CDR3 contains 16 residues.

The chain couples TRBV14 to TRBJ2-1, with D tentatively TRBD1 (7 bases). Trimming stripped 3 bases from V and 10 bases from J, with 19 bases between. The CDR3 runs to 15 residues. Germline lookup yields CDR1 SGHDN and CDR2 FVKESK. DNA for the CDR3: TGTGCCAGCAGCCAGGGCAGGGGGGCTTTTTGGGAGCAGTTCTTC. As protein: CASSQGRGAFWEQFF.

The chain recombines TRBV7-6 with TRBJ1-2; 8 bases agree with TRBD1. The junction had 13 bases not matched to a gene; V was cut back by 5 bases and J by 2 bases. Germline lookup yields CDR1 SGHVS and CDR2 FNYEAQ. This CDR3 spans 17 amino acids. CDR3: CASSAARTGILNYGYTF. In DNA form, the CDR3 reads TGTGCCAGCAGCGCCGCGAGGACAGGGATCCTGAACTATGGCTACACCTTC.